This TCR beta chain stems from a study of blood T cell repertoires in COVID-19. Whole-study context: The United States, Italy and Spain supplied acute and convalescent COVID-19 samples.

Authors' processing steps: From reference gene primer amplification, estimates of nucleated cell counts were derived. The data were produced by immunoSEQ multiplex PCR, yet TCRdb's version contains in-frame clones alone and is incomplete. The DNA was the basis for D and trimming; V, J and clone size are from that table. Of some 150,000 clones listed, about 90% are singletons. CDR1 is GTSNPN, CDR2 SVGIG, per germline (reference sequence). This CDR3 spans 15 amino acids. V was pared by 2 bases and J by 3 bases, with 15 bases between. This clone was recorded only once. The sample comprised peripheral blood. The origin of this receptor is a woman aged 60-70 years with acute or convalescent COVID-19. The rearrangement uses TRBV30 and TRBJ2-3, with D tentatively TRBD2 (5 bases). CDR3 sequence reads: CAWSFGMRVTDTQYF. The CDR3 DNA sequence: TGTGCCTGGAGTTTCGGGATGCGCGTAACAGATACGCAGTATTTT.